This TCR beta chain was sequenced in a study of cytomegalovirus exposure and HLA in healthy donors. Study as a whole: The approximately 120 validation repertoires used the same platform as the 550 to 850 first-cohort repertoires (as reported by a later analysis). Study-level results: It was confirmed in vitro that a few of the CMV-associated chains were specific for CMV antigens.

Libraries were prepared by immunoSEQ multiplex PCR; TCRdb keeps only in-frame clonotypes and omits some of them. The sample yields about 130,000 clones, approximately 91% seen once. In this sample, this clone turned up once. Its antigen remains unidentified. Trimming took off 0 bases at V and 7 bases at J, with 16 bases between the two ends. The germline V gene has CDR1 LNHNV and CDR2 YYDKDF (reference sequence). This CDR3 contains 15 residues. The TCR was taken from a man aged 25-40 years in good health and CMV-seronegative. The chain combines TRBV15 with TRBJ2-7; D possibly corresponds to TRBD2 (6 bases). Sample: PBMCs. The CDR3 sequence is CATSRDTGLSQEQYF. The CDR3 DNA reads as TGTGCCACCAGCAGAGATACGGGACTCTCCCAAGAGCAGTACTTC.